What follows describes a single TCR beta chain. This specimen comes from a study of human T cells and chemical hapten exposure. Study-level information: Women made up most patients, who had alopecia areata, totalis or universalis.

Each cDNA molecule in the library carried unique molecular identifiers. TCRdb ran MiXCR on the RACE reads and lists one entry per CDR3 protein. There are roughly 80,000 distinct CDR3 sequences in the sample; approximately 15% occur only once, and around 4.2% lies in the top ten. Documented time point: pre-sensitization, week 0. Treatment denoted: therapeutic diphenylcyclopropenone sensitization with weekly scalp DPC. Unfractionated whole blood yielded the extracted total RNA. The CDR3 is made up of 13 amino acids. CDR1 and CDR2 (germline): KGHSH, LQKENI. V lost 3 bases, J lost 6 bases, and 11 bases lay in between.

The rearrangement uses TRBV18 and TRBJ1-1; a possible D gene is TRBD1 (5 bases). This sequence was found in a woman in her forties or fifties with alopecia areata. Some clones in this sample may be carry-over from other donors' samples. The material was whole blood, obtained in connection with sensitization to the hapten diphenylcyclopropenone (DPC). CDR3 sequence reads: CASSPPGLSEAFF. Here the CDR3 DNA reads TGTGCCAGCTCACCGCCGGGGCTCTCTGAAGCTTTCTTT. Based on the CDR3 plus reference TRBV18 and TRBJ1-1, the full variable domain is NAGVMQNPRHLVRRRGQEARLRCSPMKGHSHVYWYRQLPEEGLKFMVYLQKENIIDESGMPKERFSAEFPKEGPSILRIQQVVRGDSAAYFCASSPPGLSEAFFGQGTRLTVV.